There are a few counts of the clone carrying this T cell receptor (beta chain). Its antigen remains unknown. The CDR3 covers 16 residues. Trimming removed 4 bases from V and 2 bases from J; junction bases left unmatched: 8. The germline gives CDR1 SGDLS, CDR2 YYNGEE. A second 7 to 11 cycle PCR used barcoded and J-beta primers. TCRdb used MiXCR to reprocess the 5' RACE reads, holding one entry per CDR3 protein. The sample has around 1.1 million distinct CDR3 sequences, around two fifths seen once; the top ten hold roughly 14%. The data belong to a study of blood T cells in healthy people across ages. Study-level results: Higher naive T cell percentage went strongly together with higher TCR beta diversity.

The chain uses TRBV9 and TRBJ2-1; TRBD1 aligns across 8 bases. Source material: blood. The source of this sequence is a man aged 18 to 30 in good health. CDR3 nucleotide sequence: TGTGCCAGCAGCACTACGACAGGGGTTGCCTACAATGAGCAGTTCTTC. Translating it yields CASSTTTGVAYNEQFF.